The T cell receptor (beta chain) under discussion was sequenced for a study of blood T cell repertoires in COVID-19. V lost 7 bases and J lost 5; bases outside the gene matches: 7. In germline, CDR1 is LNHDA, CDR2 SQIVND (reference sequence). This CDR3 has 13 residues. Clones were read by immunoSEQ multiplex PCR, and TCRdb kept only the in-frame ones, dropping some. The sample lists a few hundred thousand clones; roughly 89% were seen once. Source material: peripheral blood. J is TRBJ2-7 and V is TRBV19; 8 bases align to TRBD1. The receptor comes from a man aged 30 to 45 with acute or convalescent COVID-19. As DNA, the CDR3 is TGTGCCAGTAAATTTCAGGGGGCAGACGAGCAGTACTTC. Encoded protein: CASKFQGADEQYF.